Each of the 2 T cell receptor beta chains below was sequenced from the same sample in a study of T cell clones after liver transplantation (dated by TCRdb to the late 2010s). The library was generated by the immunoSEQ multiplex PCR assay. The source is immuneACCESS, and TCRdb retained only in-frame sequences with V and J called. Part of the clones is not carried over; for the studies checked, unresolved V genes explain less than half of this, and the remainder is unexplained. Counted in this sample were about 51,000 clones; 65% to 80% of them appeared once. In total, the top ten clones hold about a tenth of the sample. The specimen comprised CD4+ T cells from blood, sampled 52 to 60 months after liver transplant. The source of these receptors is a human patient who received a liver transplant. After a transplant, the donor of the graft may account for some T cells.

V is TRBV6-1 and J is TRBJ1-5, with a possible D match to TRBD1 (5 bases). Between the trimmed V and J ends, which lost 0 bases and 7 bases, there was a span of 19 bases. This CDR3 comprises 17 residues. Germline CDR1 reads MNHNS; CDR2 reads SASEGT. DNA of the CDR3: TGTGCCAGCAGTGAAGCCTCGGGCCAGGGCGGGAGGCAGCCCCAGCATTTT. Translation: CASSEASGQGGRQPQHF.

The chain couples TRBV2 to TRBJ2-7, with TRBD2 identical over 9 bases. The germline gives CDR1 SNHLY, CDR2 FYNNEI. The junction had 8 bases not matched to a gene; V was cut back by 0 bases and J by 5 bases. This CDR3 comprises 16 residues. The CDR3 DNA is TGTGCCAGCAGTGAAGCGAGGCGGGGGGGCCTGGACGAGCAGTACTTC. Encoded protein: CASSEARRGGLDEQYF.